The present entry profiles one TCR beta chain with its context. The specificity of this receptor is unknown. No base quality values were provided; no much bigger clone lies one nucleotide off. The trial excluded patients who had a history of autoimmune disease or were on systemic immunosuppression. In every dose cohort, peripheral blood was drawn for TCR sequencing at baseline, cycle 4 day 1, and cycle 7 day 1. Samples were obtained from an open-label, multicenter, first-in-human phase I dose-escalation trial of ivuxolimab. Adults with locally advanced or metastatic head and neck squamous cell, hepatocellular, melanoma or renal cell carcinoma were enrolled in the trial. Before TCR sequencing, CD4+ and CD8+ T cells were separately sorted from peripheral blood. This specimen belongs to a study of OX40 agonist ivuxolimab in advanced cancers. The study in broad terms: Ivuxolimab was a fully human IgG2 agonistic monoclonal antibody targeting the costimulatory receptor OX40 (CD134). Patients were allowed to have had prior anti-PD-1, anti-PD-L1 or anti-CTLA-4 therapy, and around two fifths of the dose-escalation patients had been treated with checkpoint inhibitors. A male proportion of 70% to 90% and a mean age of around 60 years, ranging from roughly 23 to 90, were recorded for the dose-escalation cohort. Among the approximately 54 dose-escalation patients, 19 had hepatocellular carcinoma, 15 or so melanoma, 9 renal cell carcinoma and 9 head and neck cancer. Partial responses were achieved by three dose-escalation patients, of whom one had hepatocellular carcinoma and two had cutaneous melanoma. Intravenous ivuxolimab was administered to patients every 2 weeks at six dose levels: 0.01, 0.1, 0.3, 1.5, 3 and 10 mg/kg. Peripheral TCRbeta sequencing aimed to test whether ivuxolimab altered TCR sequence diversity and caused clonal T-cell expansion. The paper reports the monotherapy dose-escalation portion (N of about 56 patients) of the phase I ivuxolimab trial.

The germline V gene (reference sequence) provides CDR1 MNHEY and CDR2 SMNVEV. Between the V and J ends, shortened by 5 bases and 6 bases respectively, the junction contains 13 bases. Including the terminal cysteine and phenylalanine, the CDR3 comprises 13 residues. CDR3 DNA is the only sequence kept; it has 39 bases, read in frame from the first base. For sequencing of the TCRbeta CDR3 region, genomic DNA was extracted from the sorted cells. The immunoSEQ Assay was used for sequencing of TCRbeta CDR3 regions. TCRdb provides this immuneACCESS table in a form limited to in-frame rearrangements. Some clones are lacking; in checked studies, under half of them reflect an unresolved V gene, and why the rest are absent is not known. The table for this sample lists over 50,000 clones; roughly 90% of them were counted only once. The ten largest make up more than 15% of the sample. The paper's findings and limits, for the study overall: Low levels of normalized T-cell clonal expansion were also seen in some patients who did not respond. In partial responders in the 0.1-3.0 mg/kg groups, normalized peripheral clonal expansion was found to be among the lowest, especially among CD8+ T cells. After ivuxolimab, more expanded clones were found on average in CD8+ T cells than in CD4+ T cells. Which antigens the clonally expanded peripheral T cells were specific for was not determined. At doses from 0.1 to 3.0 mg/kg, clonal expansion was seen in both CD4+ and CD8+ blood T cells between baseline and week 6.

The specimen was CD4+ or CD8+ T cells sorted from blood, collected in a trial of the OX40 agonist ivuxolimab. The sequence is built from TRBV27 and TRBJ1-1; a tentative D match to TRBD1 spans 6 bases. The origin of this receptor is an adult with an advanced solid tumor such as melanoma, head and neck, liver or kidney cancer. The CDR3 is CASSVQGSAEAFF. The DNA is TGTGCCAGCAGTGTACAGGGTAGCGCTGAAGCTTTCTTT.